The TCR beta chain described here comes from a study of T cells in Graves' hyperthyroidism and ophthalmopathy. The CDR3 spans 14 residues. V lost 4 bases, J lost 2 bases, and 9 bases lay in between. Amplified TCR beta CDR3 regions derived from RNA transcripts. First-round RT-PCR of the TCR CDR3 relied on the HTBI primer set. TCRdb re-derived calls from the multiplex PCR reads in MiXCR, one entry per CDR3 protein. The data show more than 550,000 distinct CDR3 sequences, around 19% seen once. The sequence was obtained from a woman aged 45 to 65 with Graves' hyperthyroidism that later progressed to Graves' ophthalmopathy. The sequenced sample consisted of blood. This rearrangement joins TRBV12-3 or TRBV12-4 to TRBJ1-3; a weak D match, TRBD1 (6 bases). As DNA, the CDR3 is TGTGCCAGCAGTTATACAGGGACTGGAAACACCATATATTTT. It codes for CASSYTGTGNTIYF.